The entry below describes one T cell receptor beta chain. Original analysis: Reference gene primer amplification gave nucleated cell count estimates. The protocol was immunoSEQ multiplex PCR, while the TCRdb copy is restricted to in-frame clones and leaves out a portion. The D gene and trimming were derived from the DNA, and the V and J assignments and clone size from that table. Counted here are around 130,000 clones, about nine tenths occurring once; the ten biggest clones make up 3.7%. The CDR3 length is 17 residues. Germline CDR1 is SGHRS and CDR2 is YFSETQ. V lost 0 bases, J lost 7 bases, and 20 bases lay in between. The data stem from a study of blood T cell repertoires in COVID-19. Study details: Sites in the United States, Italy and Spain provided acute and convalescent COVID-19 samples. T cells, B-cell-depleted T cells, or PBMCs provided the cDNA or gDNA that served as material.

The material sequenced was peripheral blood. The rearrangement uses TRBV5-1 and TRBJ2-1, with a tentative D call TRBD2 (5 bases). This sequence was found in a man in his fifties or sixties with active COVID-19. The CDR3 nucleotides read TGCGCCAGCAGCTTGGCGCTAGCTTTAGTCCCGCCAAATGAGCAGTTCTTC. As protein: CASSLALALVPPNEQFF.